One sample yielded the 19 T cell receptor beta chains listed below, sequenced in a study of cytomegalovirus exposure and HLA in healthy donors (dated by TCRdb to the late 2010s). The library was obtained by the immunoSEQ multiplex PCR assay. Sourced from immuneACCESS, this table was stored by TCRdb with only in-frame sequences that have V and J called. A share of the clones is absent; for the studies checked, an unresolved V gene accounts for under half, and the remainder has no known explanation. Here the sample has 200,000 to 250,000 clones; approximately 90% occur a single time. The ten largest account for 2% to 3% of the sample. Sample: PBMCs. The receptors shown here come from a man aged 18-30 years in good health and CMV-seronegative.

This clone occurred once. This chain uses TRBV30 with TRBJ2-1; 16 nucleotides match TRBD2. The germline CDR1 and CDR2 sequences are GTSNPN and SVGIG (reference sequence). The CDR3 sequence is 13 residues long. The junction had 2 bases not matched to a gene; V was cut back by 8 bases and J by 7 bases. The CDR3 bases are TGTGCCGGGACTAGCGGGAGGGGTAATGAGCAGTTCTTC. It translates to CAGTSGRGNEQFF.

The V call is TRBV29-1, the J call TRBJ2-1, with TRBD2 as a possible D gene (6 bases). The CDR3 is made up of 12 amino acids. Germline loops: CDR1 SQVTM, CDR2 ANQGSEA. Trimming removed 5 bases at V and 7 bases at J, with 12 bases between. CDR3 sequence reads: CSVLDGRNEQFF. For the CDR3, the DNA is TGCAGCGTTTTAGACGGGAGAAATGAGCAGTTCTTC.

This clone was detected a few times. Here the CDR3 DNA reads TGTGCCAGCACTCAGCGGGGGGGCACAGATACGCAGTATTTT. Its protein product is CASTQRGGTDTQYF. The rearrangement joins TRBV5-4 to TRBJ2-3; TRBD2 agrees at 9 bases. V dropped 6 bases and J dropped 1; count of bases not matched to a gene: 3. Germline CDR1 reads SGHNT; CDR2 reads YYREEE (reference sequence). The CDR3 runs to 14 residues.

The chain is built from TRBV4-3 and TRBJ2-3, with D unclear. Germline V gives CDR1 LGHNA, CDR2 YSLEER. The CDR3 is 16 amino acids. Trimming cost V 0 bases and J 2 bases, with 12 bases left between them. The CDR3 bases are TGCGCCAGCAGCCAAGATGAATCACACGCCACAGATACGCAGTATTTT. This translates into CASSQDESHATDTQYF.

The V and J genes are TRBV4-3 and TRBJ2-3; possible D gene TRBD2, 6 bases. This CDR3 spans 12 amino acids. Germline-derived CDR1 and CDR2 are LGHNA and YSLEER. Trimming stripped 10 bases from V and 6 bases from J, with 14 bases between. CDR3 amino acids: CATGTGDDTQYF. The CDR3 DNA sequence: TGCGCCACCGGGACTGGGGACGATACGCAGTATTTT.

A single count supports this clone. The chain has TRBV27 and TRBJ1-4; unclear D gene. Per the germline V gene, CDR1 is MNHEY and CDR2 is SMNVEV (reference sequence). The V end was cut by 8 bases, the J end by 12 bases, with 13 bases between. This CDR3 comprises 11 residues. The chain's CDR3 is CASRNGGELFF. The CDR3 region has the DNA TGTGCCAGCCGCAATGGAGGCGAACTGTTTTTT.

In this sample, this clone turned up a few times. The V call is TRBV18, the J call TRBJ1-2, with a possible D match to TRBD1 (6 bases). The CDR3 extends over 15 amino acids. Trimming removed 2 bases from V and 4 bases from J, with 14 bases in between. Germline V gene sequence: CDR1 KGHSH, CDR2 LQKENI. The CDR3 sequence is CASSPEQGVIYGYTF. The CDR3 DNA is TGTGCCAGCTCACCAGAACAGGGCGTCATCTATGGCTACACCTTC.

The V and J genes are TRBV5-6 and TRBJ2-1; 13 bases line up with TRBD2. The J segment lost 10 bases and the V segment lost 6 bases, leaving 10 bases of the junction unmatched. Germline lookup yields CDR1 SGHDT and CDR2 YYEEEE. This CDR3 comprises 15 residues. The CDR3 region is CASNYGTSGAWEQFF. CDR3 coding DNA: TGTGCCAGCAACTACGGGACTAGCGGGGCTTGGGAGCAGTTCTTC.

The rearrangement links TRBV9 to TRBJ2-7; 8 bases align to TRBD1. There are 14 residues in the CDR3. V lost 0 bases and J lost 5; bases outside the gene matches: 4. Germline CDR1 and CDR2: SGDLS and YYNGEE. CDR3 in DNA: TGTGCCAGCAGCGTAGCAGGGGGCCTCGACGAGCAGTACTTC. Protein product: CASSVAGGLDEQYF.

The chain joins TRBV25-1 to TRBJ2-1, with TRBD2 matching over 7 bases. The CDR3 totals 14 residues. Trimming at V came to 6 bases and at J to 5 bases, leaving 7 bases not matched to a gene. CDR1 MGHDK and CDR2 SYGVNS come from the germline V gene. For the CDR3, the DNA is TGTGCCAGCAGCGCTCGGGGGGAAGACAATGAGCAGTTCTTC. Protein sequence: CASSARGEDNEQFF.

In its sample, this clone was seen once. The CDR3 is CASSPGGQGGHNEQFF. In DNA, the CDR3 is TGTGCCAGCAGCCCAGGGGGTCAGGGTGGCCACAATGAGCAGTTCTTC. The J gene is TRBJ2-1, the V gene TRBV7-2, with 7 bases aligning to TRBD1. V dropped 5 bases and J dropped 5; count of bases not matched to a gene: 12. The length of the CDR3 is 16 residues. CDR1 and CDR2 (germline): SGHTA, FQGNSA.

V is TRBV6-5 and J is TRBJ1-1; D gene uncertain. Germline-derived CDR1 and CDR2 are MNHEY and SVGAGI. Trimming removed 2 bases from V and 6 bases from J, with 13 bases in between. The CDR3 contains 14 residues. The CDR3 nucleotides are TGTGCCAGCAGTTACCAAATTGCGGGGTCTGAAGCTTTCTTT. Its translation is CASSYQIAGSEAFF.

The rearrangement joins TRBV15 to TRBJ2-7, with 9 bases lining up with TRBD1. Germline lookup yields CDR1 LNHNV and CDR2 YYDKDF (reference sequence). This CDR3 has 16 residues. V shed 3 bases and J 4 bases; nucleotides not matched to a gene: 10. CDR3 region: CATSREPGQGFYEQYF. Here the CDR3 DNA reads TGTGCCACCAGCAGGGAACCGGGACAGGGTTTTTACGAGCAGTACTTC.

This clone was seen only a few times. This chain links TRBV6-5 with TRBJ1-2; D is uncertain. Trimming removed 6 bases from V and 8 bases from J, with 13 bases in between. This CDR3 region has 12 residues. The germline V gene has CDR1 MNHEY and CDR2 SVGAGI. CDR3 nucleotides: TGTGCCAGCAGCCGTGTCAGTGGCGGCTACACCTTC. Its protein product is CASSRVSGGYTF.

This chain connects TRBV5-8 to TRBJ2-7; maybe TRBD1 (6 bases). In germline, CDR1 is SGHTS, CDR2 YDEGEE. V lost 0 bases, J lost 3 bases, and 13 bases lay in between. The CDR3 runs 15 residues. CDR3 in DNA: TGTGCCAGCAGCTTGGCGTCCAGGGGAATCTACGAGCAGTACTTC. It translates to CASSLASRGIYEQYF.

The chain links TRBV28 to TRBJ1-6, with D unresolved. Trimming removed 5 bases at V and 4 bases at J, with 9 bases between. Germline V gives CDR1 MDHEN, CDR2 SYDVKM. The CDR3 is made up of 14 amino acids. CDR3 residues: CASSTVVYNSPLHF. The CDR3 nucleotides are TGTGCCAGCAGTACAGTGGTTTATAATTCACCCCTCCACTTT.

The rearrangement uses TRBV11-3 and TRBJ2-1; 7 bases are shared with TRBD2. Germline trimming cut 5 bases from V and 6 bases from J; bases unmatched to any gene: 10. CDR1 is SGHNT and CDR2 is YENEEA in the germline V gene. The CDR3 runs 15 residues. The DNA of the CDR3 is TGTGCCAGCAGCATGGAACTAGGGACTACCAATGAGCAGTTCTTC. It yields the protein CASSMELGTTNEQFF.

Here the CDR3 DNA reads TGCAGCGTCGGACAGGGTAACGAGCAGTACTTC. Translation: CSVGQGNEQYF. The rearrangement joins TRBV29-1 to TRBJ2-7, with 8 nucleotides matching TRBD1. The V and J ends lost 6 bases and 5 bases, in that order; junction bases with no gene match: 3. CDR1 and CDR2 (germline): SQVTM, ANQGSEA. The CDR3 is 11 amino acids.

Remarks on this clone: Distinct nucleotide sequences in the sample also encode this CDR3. V and J are TRBV7-3 and TRBJ2-3, with TRBD2 identical over 11 bases. The CDR3 has 15 residues. V trimming: 0 bases; J trimming: 5 bases; junction bases outside the gene matches: 1. The germline gives CDR1 SGHTA, CDR2 FQGTGA. The CDR3 sequence: CASSLTSGRVDTQYF. CDR3 DNA: TGTGCCAGCAGCTTAACTAGCGGGAGGGTAGATACGCAGTATTTT. The full variable domain, in which reference TRBV7-3 and TRBJ2-3 provide the parts outside the CDR3, is GAGVSQTPSNKVTEKGKYVELRCDPISGHTALYWYRQSLGQGPEFLIYFQGTGAADDSGLPNDRFFAVRPEGSVSTLKIQRTERGDSAVYLCASSLTSGRVDTQYFGPGTRLTVL.